The rows below give T cell receptor beta chains drawn from one sample of a study of blood T cell repertoires in COVID-19. Here immunoSEQ multiplex PCR was the method, and the copy in TCRdb shows in-frame clones only, minus some. The sample includes about 27,000 clones, approximately 80% of them seen just once. Sequenced: peripheral blood. Source of these receptors: a woman of 80 years or more with acute or convalescent COVID-19. Each CDR3 is given with its conserved first and last residue. D genes are given only for firm matches. A clone size is listed for some rows: how often the clone was seen (once, few, many), or a class if it is expanded.

>.|.|TRBJ1-3|TRBV28
CASSFQASGNTIYF
TGTGCCAGCAGTTTTCAAGCTTCTGGAAACACCATATATTTT
>.|TRBD1|TRBJ2-2|TRBV27
CASSLTGAGELFF
TGTGCCAGCAGTCTCACAGGGGCCGGGGAGCTGTTTTTT
>.|.|TRBJ1-2|TRBV5-6
CASSLGGRSYTF
TGTGCCAGCAGCTTGGGCGGCAGATCCTACACCTTC
>.|TRBD2|TRBJ2-7|TRBV3-1/TRBV3-2
CASSQARGGGYEQYF
TGTGCCAGCAGCCAAGCGCGGGGGGGCGGATACGAGCAGTACTTC
>.|TRBD2|TRBJ2-7|TRBV7-8
CASSPRAGTSVSYEQYF
TGTGCCAGCAGCCCTAGGGCCGGGACTAGTGTTTCCTACGAGCAGTACTTC
>.|TRBD2|TRBJ2-1|TRBV28
CASTHRGGMNEQFF
TGTGCCAGCACCCATCGCGGGGGGATGAATGAGCAGTTCTTC
>.|.|TRBJ2-7|TRBV11-2
CASSQNSYEQYF
TGTGCCAGCAGCCAGAACTCCTACGAGCAGTACTTC
>.|TRBD1|TRBJ2-7|TRBV11-2
CASSFGGTGGKINEQYF
TGTGCCAGCAGCTTTGGAGGTACAGGGGGCAAAATAAACGAGCAGTACTTC
>.|TRBD1|TRBJ2-7|TRBV11-2
CASSLSRQGGKYEQYF
TGTGCCAGCAGCCTTTCACGACAGGGGGGTAAGTACGAGCAGTACTTC
>.|.|TRBJ1-2|TRBV10-3
CAISYREGKGGYTF
TGTGCCATCAGCTACAGGGAAGGTAAAGGTGGCTACACCTTC
>.|TRBD2|TRBJ2-3|TRBV7-9
CASSLSGGRVTDTQYF
TGTGCCAGCAGCTTATCCGGGGGGAGGGTCACAGATACGCAGTATTTT
>.|.|TRBJ1-1|TRBV5-1
CASSVQVDTEAFF
TGCGCCAGCAGTGTACAAGTCGACACTGAAGCTTTCTTT
>.|TRBD1|TRBJ2-7|TRBV19
CASSAGTGFSEQYF
TGTGCCAGTAGTGCCGGGACAGGATTCTCCGAGCAGTACTTC
>.|TRBD1|TRBJ2-7|TRBV19
CATRPKPGQGLYEQYF
TGTGCCACCCGTCCTAAACCGGGACAGGGGCTCTACGAGCAGTACTTC
>.|.|TRBJ1-1|TRBV11-2
CASSLGRGTEAFF
TGTGCCAGCAGCTTAGGACGAGGAACTGAAGCTTTCTTT
>once|TRBD2|TRBJ2-7|TRBV7-2
CASSPRDYSYEQYF
TGTGCCAGCAGCCCCCGGGACTACTCCTACGAGCAGTACTTC
>once|TRBD1|TRBJ1-6|TRBV5-1
CASRPGTGELPLHF
TGCGCCAGCAGACCCGGGACAGGGGAGCTCCCCCTCCACTTT
>.|.|TRBJ1-2|TRBV6-5
CASRGQGEANYGYTF
TGTGCCAGCAGAGGACAAGGGGAGGCCAACTATGGCTACACCTTC
>few|.|TRBJ1-1|TRBV7-8
CASSLEVDSSAFF
TGTGCCAGCAGCTTAGAGGTGGACAGTTCGGCTTTCTTT
>.|TRBD1|TRBJ2-5|TRBV6-5
CASSYSGTGVRETQYF
TGTGCCAGCAGTTACTCCGGGACAGGGGTTCGGGAGACCCAGTACTTC
>.|TRBD1|TRBJ2-7|TRBV5-4
CASSWDRGSYEQYF
TGTGCCAGCAGCTGGGACAGGGGTTCCTACGAGCAGTACTTC
>.|.|TRBJ2-4|TRBV7-2
CASGWASENIQYF
TGTGCCAGCGGTTGGGCTTCTGAAAACATTCAGTACTTC
>few|.|TRBJ2-6|TRBV7-3
CASSLTPGSGANVLTF
TGTGCCAGCAGCTTAACCCCGGGCTCTGGGGCCAACGTCCTGACTTTC
>.|TRBD1|TRBJ1-1|TRBV19
CASSPWSRDRGRRYTEAFF
TGTGCCAGTAGTCCATGGTCTAGGGACAGGGGACGGAGGTACACTGAAGCTTTCTTT
>.|.|TRBJ1-4|TRBV2
CASKVGAHPNEKLFF
TGTGCCTCCAAGGTGGGGGCGCACCCTAATGAAAAACTGTTTTTT
>.|TRBD1|TRBJ2-3|TRBV15
CATGQTDRGTDTQYF
TGTGCCACCGGGCAGACGGACAGGGGGACAGATACGCAGTATTTT
>.|.|TRBJ1-1|TRBV27
CASSLSPVITEAFF
TGTGCCAGCAGTTTATCTCCAGTTATCACTGAAGCTTTCTTT
>.|TRBD2|TRBJ2-1|TRBV30
CASQLSGTSNEQFF
TGTGCCTCACAACTAAGCGGGACTTCCAATGAGCAGTTCTTC
>.|TRBD2|TRBJ2-1|TRBV7-7
CAIEPAGDEQFF
TGTGCCATCGAGCCAGCGGGAGATGAGCAGTTCTTC
>.|.|TRBJ1-2|TRBV19
CASRLSGTLARGYTF
TGTGCCAGTAGACTCTCAGGCACCCTCGCACGGGGCTACACCTTC
>.|TRBD2|TRBJ2-7|TRBV28
CASSTLGGSRGEQYF
TGTGCCAGCAGCACCCTGGGGGGGAGTCGTGGCGAGCAGTACTTC
>.|TRBD1|TRBJ2-3|TRBV5-4
CASSLGGQGADTQYF
TGTGCCAGCAGCTTGGGCGGACAGGGGGCAGATACGCAGTATTTT